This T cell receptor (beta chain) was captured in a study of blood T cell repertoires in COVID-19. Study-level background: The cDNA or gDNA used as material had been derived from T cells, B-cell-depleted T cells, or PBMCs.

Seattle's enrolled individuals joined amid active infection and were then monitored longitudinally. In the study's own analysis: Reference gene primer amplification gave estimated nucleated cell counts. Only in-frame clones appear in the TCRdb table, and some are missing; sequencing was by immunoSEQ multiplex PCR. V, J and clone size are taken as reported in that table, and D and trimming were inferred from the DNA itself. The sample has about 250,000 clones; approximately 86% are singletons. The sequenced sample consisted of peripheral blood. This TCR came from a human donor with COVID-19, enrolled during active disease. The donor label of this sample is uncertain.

CDR3 sequence reads: CASTAGSINEQFF. The CDR3 nucleotides are TGTGCCAGCACAGCGGGGTCGATCAATGAGCAGTTCTTC. V gene TRBV7-2 combines with J gene TRBJ2-1; 7 nucleotides line up with TRBD2. This CDR3 has 13 amino acids. CDR1 and CDR2 from the germline V gene are SGHTA and FQGNSA. The ends lost 7 bases at V and 6 bases at J; junction bases unmatched: 6.